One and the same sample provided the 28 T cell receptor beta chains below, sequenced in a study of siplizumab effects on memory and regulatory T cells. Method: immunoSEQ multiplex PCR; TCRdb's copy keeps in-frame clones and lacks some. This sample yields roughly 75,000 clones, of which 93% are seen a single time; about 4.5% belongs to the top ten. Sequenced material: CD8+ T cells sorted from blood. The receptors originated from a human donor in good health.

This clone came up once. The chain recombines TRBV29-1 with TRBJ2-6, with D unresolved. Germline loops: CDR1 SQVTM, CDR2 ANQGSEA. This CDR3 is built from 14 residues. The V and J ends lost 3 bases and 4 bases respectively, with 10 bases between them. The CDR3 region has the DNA TGCAGCGTTGATTTTGGGTCCGGGGCCAACGTCCTGACTTTC. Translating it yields CSVDFGSGANVLTF.

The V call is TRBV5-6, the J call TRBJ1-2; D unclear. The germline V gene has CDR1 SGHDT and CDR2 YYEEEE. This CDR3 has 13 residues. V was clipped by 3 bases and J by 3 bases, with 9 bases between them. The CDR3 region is CASSSDLYYGYTF. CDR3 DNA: TGTGCCAGCAGCTCAGATTTGTACTATGGCTACACCTTC.

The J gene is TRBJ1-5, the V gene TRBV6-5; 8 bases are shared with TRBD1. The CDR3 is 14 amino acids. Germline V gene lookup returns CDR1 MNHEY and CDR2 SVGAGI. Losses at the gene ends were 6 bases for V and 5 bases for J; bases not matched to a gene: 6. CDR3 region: CASRTGGGDQPQHF. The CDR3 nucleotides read TGTGCCAGCAGAACAGGGGGAGGGGATCAGCCCCAGCATTTT.

For the CDR3, the DNA is TGTGCCAGCAAGGGGGGAACTGAAGCTTTCTTT. Translating it yields CASKGGTEAFF. The rearrangement links TRBV19 to TRBJ1-1; tentatively, D is TRBD1 (6 bases). CDR3 length: 11 residues. CDR1 and CDR2 from the germline V gene are LNHDA and SQIVND (reference sequence). Between the trimmed V and J ends, which lost 9 bases and 5 bases, there was a span of 10 bases.

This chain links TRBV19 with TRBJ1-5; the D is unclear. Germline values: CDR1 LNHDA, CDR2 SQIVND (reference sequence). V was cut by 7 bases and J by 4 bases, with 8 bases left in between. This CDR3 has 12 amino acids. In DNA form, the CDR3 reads TGTGCCAGTACGGCACTGAATCAGCCCCAGCATTTT. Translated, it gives CASTALNQPQHF. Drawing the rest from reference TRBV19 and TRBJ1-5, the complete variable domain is DGGITQSPKYLFRKEGQNVTLSCEQNLNHDAMYWYRQDPGQGLRLIYYSQIVNDFQKGDIAEGYSVSREKKESFPLTVTSAQKNPTAFYLCASTALNQPQHFGDGTRLSIL.

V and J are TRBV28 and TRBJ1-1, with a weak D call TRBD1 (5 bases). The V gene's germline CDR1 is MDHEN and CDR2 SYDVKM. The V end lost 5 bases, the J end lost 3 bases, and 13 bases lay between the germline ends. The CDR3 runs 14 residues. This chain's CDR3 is CASSTTGGDTEAFF. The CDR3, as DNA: TGTGCCAGCAGTACTACCGGGGGGGACACTGAAGCTTTCTTT.

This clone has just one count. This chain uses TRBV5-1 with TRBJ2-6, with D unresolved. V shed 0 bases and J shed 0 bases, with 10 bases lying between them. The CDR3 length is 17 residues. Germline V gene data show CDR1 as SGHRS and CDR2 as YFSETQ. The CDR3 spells CASSLETVPSGANVLTF. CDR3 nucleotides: TGCGCCAGCAGCTTGGAAACGGTCCCCTCTGGGGCCAACGTCCTGACTTTC.

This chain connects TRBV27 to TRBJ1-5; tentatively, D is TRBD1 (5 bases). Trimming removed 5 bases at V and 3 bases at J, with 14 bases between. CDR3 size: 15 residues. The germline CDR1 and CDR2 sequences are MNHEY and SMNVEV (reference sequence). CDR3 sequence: CASSPPGRINQPQHF. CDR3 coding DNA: TGTGCCAGCAGTCCGCCGGGACGGATCAATCAGCCCCAGCATTTT.

Written as DNA, the CDR3 is TGTGCCACCACCCGCGGTCCCTACAATGAGCAGTTCTTC. As protein: CATTRGPYNEQFF. The chain couples TRBV6-5 to TRBJ2-1; D gene uncertain. Between the trimmed V and J ends, which lost 10 bases and 2 bases, there was a span of 12 bases. Germline CDR1 MNHEY, CDR2 SVGAGI. CDR3 length: 13 residues.

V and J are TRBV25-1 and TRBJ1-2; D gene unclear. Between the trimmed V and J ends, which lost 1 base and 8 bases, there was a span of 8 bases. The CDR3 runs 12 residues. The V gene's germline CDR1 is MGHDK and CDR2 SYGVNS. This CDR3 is CASSEFKGGYTF. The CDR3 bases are TGTGCCAGCAGTGAATTTAAGGGAGGCTACACCTTC.

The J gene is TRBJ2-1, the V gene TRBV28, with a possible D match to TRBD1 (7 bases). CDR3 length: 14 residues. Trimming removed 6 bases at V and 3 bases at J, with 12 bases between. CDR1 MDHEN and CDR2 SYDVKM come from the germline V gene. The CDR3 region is CASSSGGIYNEQFF. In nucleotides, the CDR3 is TGTGCCAGCAGCTCAGGGGGGATCTACAATGAGCAGTTCTTC.

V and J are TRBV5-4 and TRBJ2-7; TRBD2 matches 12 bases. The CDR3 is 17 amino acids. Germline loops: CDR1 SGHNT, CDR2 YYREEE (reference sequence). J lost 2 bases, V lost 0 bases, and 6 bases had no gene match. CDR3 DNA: TGTGCCAGCAGCTTGGTGGCTAGCGGGGGGGTAACCTACGAGCAGTACTTC. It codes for CASSLVASGGVTYEQYF.

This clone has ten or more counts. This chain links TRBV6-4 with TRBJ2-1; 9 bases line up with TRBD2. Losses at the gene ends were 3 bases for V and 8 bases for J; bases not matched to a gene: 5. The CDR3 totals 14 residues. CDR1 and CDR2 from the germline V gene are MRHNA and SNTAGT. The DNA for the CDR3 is TGTGCCAGCAGTGAAGGCGGGGGGGCTGATGAGCAGTTCTTC. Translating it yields CASSEGGGADEQFF.

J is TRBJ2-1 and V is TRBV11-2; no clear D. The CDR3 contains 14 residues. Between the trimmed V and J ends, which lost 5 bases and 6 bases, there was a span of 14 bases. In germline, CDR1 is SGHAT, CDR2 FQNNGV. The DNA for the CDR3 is TGTGCCAGCAGCCTAAGTGGGCTAGGCAATGAGCAGTTCTTC. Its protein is CASSLSGLGNEQFF. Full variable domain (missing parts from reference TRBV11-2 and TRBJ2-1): EAGVAQSPRYKIIEKRQSVAFWCNPISGHATLYWYQQILGQGPKLLIQFQNNGVVDDSQLPKDRFSAERLKGVDSTLKIQPAKLEDSAVYLCASSLSGLGNEQFFGPGTRLTVL.

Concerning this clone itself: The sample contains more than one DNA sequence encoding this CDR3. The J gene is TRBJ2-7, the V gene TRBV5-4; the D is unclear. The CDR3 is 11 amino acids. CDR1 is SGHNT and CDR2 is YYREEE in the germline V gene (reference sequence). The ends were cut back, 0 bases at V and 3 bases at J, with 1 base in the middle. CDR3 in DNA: TGTGCCAGCAGCTTGGGCTACGAGCAGTACTTC. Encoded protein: CASSLGYEQYF.

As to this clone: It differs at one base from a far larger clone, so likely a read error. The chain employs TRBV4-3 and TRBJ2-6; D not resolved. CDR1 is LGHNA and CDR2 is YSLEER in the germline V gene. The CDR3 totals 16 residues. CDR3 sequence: CASSQDRSSEANVLTF. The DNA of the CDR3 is TGCGCCAGCAGCCAAGATCGCAGCTCTGAGGCCAACGTCCTGACTTTC.

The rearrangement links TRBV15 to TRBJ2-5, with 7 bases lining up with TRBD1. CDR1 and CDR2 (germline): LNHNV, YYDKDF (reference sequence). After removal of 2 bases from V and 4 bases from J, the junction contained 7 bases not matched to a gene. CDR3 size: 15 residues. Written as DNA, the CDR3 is TGTGCCACCAGCAGATGGGACAGCAGCCCAGAGACCCAGTACTTC. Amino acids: CATSRWDSSPETQYF.

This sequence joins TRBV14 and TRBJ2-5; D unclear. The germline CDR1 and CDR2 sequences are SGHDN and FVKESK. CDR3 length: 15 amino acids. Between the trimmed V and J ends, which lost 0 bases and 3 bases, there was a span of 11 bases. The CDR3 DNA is TGTGCCAGCAGCCAAGACATCCGGCTAGAAGAGACCCAGTACTTC. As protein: CASSQDIRLEETQYF.

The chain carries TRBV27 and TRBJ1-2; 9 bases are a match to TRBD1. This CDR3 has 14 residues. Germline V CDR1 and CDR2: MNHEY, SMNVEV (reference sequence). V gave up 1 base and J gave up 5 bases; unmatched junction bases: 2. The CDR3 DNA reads TGTGCCAGCAGTTTATTGGGACAGGGTTATGGCTACACCTTC. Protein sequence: CASSLLGQGYGYTF.

DNA of the CDR3: TGTGCCAGCAGGCCCGGACAGGGAGGCAATCAGCCCCAGCATTTT. Its protein is CASRPGQGGNQPQHF. The rearrangement joins TRBV2 to TRBJ1-5, with TRBD1 matching over 8 bases. Germline values: CDR1 SNHLY, CDR2 FYNNEI. The CDR3 has 15 amino acids. After removal of 6 bases from V and 2 bases from J, the junction contained 6 bases not matched to a gene. The full variable domain, completed using reference TRBV2 and TRBJ1-5, is EPEVTQTPSHQVTQMGQEVILRCVPISNHLYFYWYRQILGQKVEFLVSFYNNEISEKSEIFDDQFSVERPDGSNFTLKIRSTKLEDSAMYFCASRPGQGGNQPQHFGDGTRLSIL.

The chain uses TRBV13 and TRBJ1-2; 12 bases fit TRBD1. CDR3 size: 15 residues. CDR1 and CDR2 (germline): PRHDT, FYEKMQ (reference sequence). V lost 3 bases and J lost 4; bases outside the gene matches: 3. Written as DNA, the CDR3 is TGTGCCAGCAGCTTGGGACAGGGGGCGGGCTATGGCTACACCTTC. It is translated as CASSLGQGAGYGYTF.

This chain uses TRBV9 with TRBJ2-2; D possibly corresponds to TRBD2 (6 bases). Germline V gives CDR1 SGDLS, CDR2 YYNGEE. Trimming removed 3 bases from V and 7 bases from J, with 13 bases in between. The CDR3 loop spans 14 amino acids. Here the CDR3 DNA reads TGTGCCAGCAGCGGCGGGACTGGAAACGGGGAGCTGTTTTTT. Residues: CASSGGTGNGELFF.

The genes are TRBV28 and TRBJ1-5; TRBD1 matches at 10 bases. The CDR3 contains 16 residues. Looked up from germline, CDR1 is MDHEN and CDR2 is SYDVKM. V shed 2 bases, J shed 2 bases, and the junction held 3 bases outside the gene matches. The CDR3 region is CASSLTGTGGNQPQHF. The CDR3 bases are TGTGCCAGCAGTTTAACCGGGACAGGGGGCAATCAGCCCCAGCATTTT.

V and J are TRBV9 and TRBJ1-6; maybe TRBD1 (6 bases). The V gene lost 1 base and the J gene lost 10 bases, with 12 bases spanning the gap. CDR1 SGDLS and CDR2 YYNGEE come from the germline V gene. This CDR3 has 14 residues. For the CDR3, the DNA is TGTGCCAGCAGCGTAACAGGGTTAGAGTCACCCCTCCACTTT. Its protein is CASSVTGLESPLHF. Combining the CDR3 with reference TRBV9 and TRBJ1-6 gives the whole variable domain DSGVTQTPKHLITATGQRVTLRCSPRSGDLSVYWYQQSLDQGLQFLIQYYNGEERAKGNILERFSAQQFPDLHSELNLSSLELGDSALYFCASSVTGLESPLHFGNGTRLTVT.

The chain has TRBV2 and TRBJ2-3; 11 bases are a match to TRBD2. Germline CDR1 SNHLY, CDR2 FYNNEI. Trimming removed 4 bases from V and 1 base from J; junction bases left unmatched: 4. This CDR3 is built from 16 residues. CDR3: CASSALLAGGTDTQYF. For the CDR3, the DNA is TGTGCCAGCAGTGCCCTACTAGCGGGGGGCACAGATACGCAGTATTTT.

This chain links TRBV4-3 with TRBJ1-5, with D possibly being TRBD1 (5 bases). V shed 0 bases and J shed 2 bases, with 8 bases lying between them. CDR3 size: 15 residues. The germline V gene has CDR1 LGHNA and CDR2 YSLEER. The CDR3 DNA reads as TGCGCCAGCAGCCAAGAGCTAGGGGGCAATCAGCCCCAGCATTTT. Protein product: CASSQELGGNQPQHF.

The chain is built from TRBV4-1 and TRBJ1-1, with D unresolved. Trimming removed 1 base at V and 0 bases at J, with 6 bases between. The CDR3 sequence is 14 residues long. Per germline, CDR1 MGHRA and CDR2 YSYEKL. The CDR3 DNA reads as TGCGCCAGCAGCCAAGCACGGGTGAACACTGAAGCTTTCTTT. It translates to CASSQARVNTEAFF.

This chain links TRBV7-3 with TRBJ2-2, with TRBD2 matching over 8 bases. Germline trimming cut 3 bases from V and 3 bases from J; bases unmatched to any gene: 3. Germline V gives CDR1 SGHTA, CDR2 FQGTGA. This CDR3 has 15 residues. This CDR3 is CASSLTGGDTGELFF. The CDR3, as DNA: TGTGCCAGCAGCTTGACCGGGGGGGACACCGGGGAGCTGTTTTTT.